Listed here are 29 T cell receptor beta chains from one sample, sequenced in a study of a mutant IDH1 vaccine in newly diagnosed glioma. What these receptors recognize is not known. Described time point: week 23, last vaccination. Mutant IDH1 20-mer peptide, at 300 ug, made up each vaccine dose, with topical imiquimod. The table came from immunoSEQ multiplex PCR; TCRdb's copy has only in-frame clones and leaves some out. The sample contains roughly 45,000 clones, roughly 83% of which appear only once. The input for sequencing was PBMCs, taken from a glioma patient whose treatment included an IDH1 peptide vaccine. These receptors were taken from a woman aged 18 to 35 with glioma. Some clones in this sample may be carry-over from other donors' samples.

The chain joins TRBV19 to TRBJ1-2; D not resolved. The CDR3 runs to 12 residues. V gave up 4 bases and J gave up 7 bases, with 10 bases separating them. CDR1 LNHDA and CDR2 SQIVND come from the germline V gene (reference sequence). The CDR3 DNA is TGTGCCAGTAGTACCTCAAGCAGTGGCTACACCTTC. This gives the protein CASSTSSSGYTF.

J is TRBJ1-1 and V is TRBV9, with 8 bases identical to TRBD1. Germline V CDR1 and CDR2: SGDLS, YYNGEE. The CDR3 covers 14 residues. V trimming: 4 bases; J trimming: 1 base; junction bases outside the gene matches: 3. The CDR3 bases are TGTGCCAGCAGCTCGCAGGGGGCGAACACTGAAGCTTTCTTT. It specifies CASSSQGANTEAFF. Looking up the rest from reference TRBV9 and TRBJ1-1 gives the full variable domain: DSGVTQTPKHLITATGQRVTLRCSPRSGDLSVYWYQQSLDQGLQFLIQYYNGEERAKGNILERFSAQQFPDLHSELNLSSLELGDSALYFCASSSQGANTEAFFGQGTRLTVV.

The rearrangement uses TRBV7-3 and TRBJ2-2; 8 bases line up with TRBD2. V was clipped by 4 bases and J by 5 bases; unmatched bases: 9. Germline V gene lookup returns CDR1 SGHTA and CDR2 FQGTGA. The CDR3 is made up of 16 amino acids. CDR3 nucleotide sequence: TGTGCCAGCAGCTCAGCTAGCGGGTGGGGGACCGGGGAGCTGTTTTTT. The encoded protein is CASSSASGWGTGELFF.

The chain is built from TRBV18 and TRBJ1-5; D is possibly TRBD1 (5 bases). With 4 bases removed from V and 0 bases from J, the gap between germline ends came to 7 bases. This CDR3 contains 14 residues. Germline CDR1 reads KGHSH; CDR2 reads LQKENI. Here the CDR3 reads CASSLTVSNQPQHF. CDR3 coding DNA: TGTGCCAGCTCACTGACAGTTAGCAATCAGCCCCAGCATTTT.

CDR3 region: CASSVNTYNSPLHF. The DNA for the CDR3 is TGTGCCAGCAGCGTAAACACTTATAATTCACCCCTCCACTTT. This sequence joins TRBV9 and TRBJ1-6; D call uncertain. The length of the CDR3 is 14 residues. V dropped 1 base and J dropped 4 bases, with 6 bases sitting between them. The germline V gene has CDR1 SGDLS and CDR2 YYNGEE.

This chain connects TRBV7-2 to TRBJ2-7; 7 nucleotides line up with TRBD1. The CDR3 length is 15 residues. CDR1 and CDR2 (germline): SGHTA, FQGNSA. J was trimmed by 5 bases and V by 4 bases; bases with no gene match: 11. The CDR3 sequence is CASSYTRTGRNEQYF. CDR3 DNA: TGTGCCAGCAGCTACACTCGGACAGGAAGGAACGAGCAGTACTTC.

The rearrangement links TRBV6-5 to TRBJ2-7, with D possibly called TRBD1 or TRBD2 (5 bases each). V dropped 4 bases and J dropped 10 bases, with 11 bases sitting between them. The CDR3 length is 11 residues. The V gene's germline CDR1 is MNHEY and CDR2 SVGAGI. The CDR3 region has the DNA TGTGCCAGCAGTTTGGGACCGGCACAGTACTTC. Translating gives CASSLGPAQYF.

The chain is built from TRBV9 and TRBJ2-7; D may correspond to TRBD1 or TRBD2 (6 bases each). V was cut by 4 bases and J by 9 bases, with 14 bases left in between. The germline V gene encodes CDR1 SGDLS and CDR2 YYNGEE. The CDR3 has 12 amino acids. The DNA of the CDR3 is TGTGCCAGCAGCCCCGAGGGGGGCCCGCAGTACTTC. As protein: CASSPEGGPQYF.

This clone was seen only once. The V and J genes are TRBV6-6 and TRBJ1-2; D not resolved. V dropped 4 bases and J dropped 6 bases, with 9 bases sitting between them. The CDR3 length is 12 residues. Germline CDR1 and CDR2: MNHNY and SVGAGI (reference sequence). The CDR3 sequence: CASSLVGDGYTF. The CDR3, as DNA: TGTGCCAGCAGTTTAGTAGGAGATGGCTACACCTTC.

For the CDR3, the DNA is TGTGCCAGCAGCACCGGGACAGGGGTGGTTGAGGCCAAAAACATTCAGTACTTC. This gives the protein CASSTGTGVVEAKNIQYF. V usage is TRBV7-9 and J usage is TRBJ2-4; 10 bases align to TRBD1. The CDR3 loop spans 18 amino acids. Germline V gene lookup returns CDR1 SEHNR and CDR2 FQNEAQ (reference sequence). The trim removed 5 bases at V and 1 base at J, leaving 11 bases unmatched.

The genes are TRBV11-2 and TRBJ2-7, with D possibly being TRBD1 or TRBD2 (5 bases each). This CDR3 contains 15 residues. The germline V gene has CDR1 SGHAT and CDR2 FQNNGV. Trimming took off 2 bases at V and 3 bases at J, with 14 bases between the two ends. The CDR3 coding sequence is TGTGCCAGCAGCTTATTTGGGGGAGTAGGCTACGAGCAGTACTTC. This translates into CASSLFGGVGYEQYF.

DNA for the CDR3: TGTGCCAGCAGCTTTTATTCGGAGTCCTACGAGCAGTACTTC. Translation gives CASSFYSESYEQYF. The rearrangement links TRBV7-2 to TRBJ2-7; D gene unclear. V lost 3 bases, J lost 1 base, and 10 bases lay in between. This CDR3 is built from 14 residues. Looked up from germline, CDR1 is SGHTA and CDR2 is FQGNSA.

The chain uses TRBV2 and TRBJ2-5, with TRBD1 as a possible D gene (5 bases). The CDR3 is 13 residues long. From germline, CDR1 is SNHLY and CDR2 FYNNEI. Trimming shortened V by 7 bases and J by 1 base, and 10 bases separated the two germline ends. The CDR3 DNA reads as TGTGCCAGCAATCGACAGCTCCAAGAGACCCAGTACTTC. This encodes CASNRQLQETQYF.

The rearrangement links TRBV27 to TRBJ2-7; D is possibly TRBD1 (6 bases). In germline, CDR1 is MNHEY, CDR2 SMNVEV (reference sequence). Trimming took 2 bases from V and 2 from J, leaving 16 bases between them. CDR3 size: 16 residues. The CDR3 spells CASSLVTGQGPYEQYF. The DNA of the CDR3 is TGTGCCAGCAGTTTAGTCACTGGGCAGGGGCCCTACGAGCAGTACTTC.

The chain links TRBV19 to TRBJ2-2; D is undetermined. Per the germline V gene, CDR1 is LNHDA and CDR2 is SQIVND (reference sequence). This CDR3 comprises 11 residues. V shed 6 bases and J shed 5 bases, with 4 bases lying between them. Here the CDR3 reads CASRYTGELFF. The CDR3 coding sequence is TGTGCCAGTAGGTATACCGGGGAGCTGTTTTTT.

J is TRBJ1-2 and V is TRBV27; 8 positions agree with TRBD1. The CDR3 sequence is 14 residues long. Trimming took 6 bases from V and 4 from J; bases not matched to a gene: 7. The germline CDR1 and CDR2 sequences are MNHEY and SMNVEV (reference sequence). The CDR3 loop reads CASSPDREIYGYTF. In DNA form, the CDR3 reads TGTGCCAGCAGCCCGGACAGGGAAATCTATGGCTACACCTTC.

The chain uses TRBV30 and TRBJ1-2; 9 positions agree with TRBD1. Germline V lookup: CDR1 GTSNPN, CDR2 SVGIG (reference sequence). This CDR3 has 16 amino acids. V lost 5 bases to trimming and J lost 2 bases; unmatched junction nucleotides: 12. The chain's CDR3 is CAWGNTGGAGNYGYTF. For the CDR3, the DNA is TGTGCCTGGGGGAATACAGGGGGCGCCGGGAACTATGGCTACACCTTC.

The chain couples TRBV5-4 to TRBJ2-7, with 7 bases matching TRBD2. J lost 3 bases, V lost 4 bases, and 7 bases had no gene match. Looked up from germline, CDR1 is SGHNT and CDR2 is YYREEE (reference sequence). This CDR3 is 14 amino acids long. This chain's CDR3 is CASSRMGGSYEQYF. The CDR3 DNA follows: TGTGCCAGCAGCCGTATGGGCGGGAGCTACGAGCAGTACTTC.

This CDR3 is CAIRLTSGMSDTQYF. CDR3 nucleotides: TGTGCCATCAGATTGACTAGCGGGATGTCGGATACGCAGTATTTT. This chain uses TRBV10-3 with TRBJ2-3, with 11 bases lining up with TRBD2. Trimming removed 6 bases from V and 6 bases from J; junction bases left unmatched: 8. The CDR3 contains 15 residues. In germline, CDR1 is ENHRY, CDR2 SYGVKD.

The CDR3 DNA sequence: TGTGCCAGACCCTGGGACAGGGCGTCCAATCAGCCCCAGCATTTT. Residues: CARPWDRASNQPQHF. This chain connects TRBV25-1 to TRBJ1-5; the match to TRBD1 covers 9 bases. J was trimmed by 3 bases and V by 9 bases; bases with no gene match: 9. From germline, CDR1 is MGHDK and CDR2 SYGVNS. The CDR3 sequence is 15 residues long. Variable domain in full (rest from reference TRBV25-1 and TRBJ1-5): EADIYQTPRYLVIGTGKKITLECSQTMGHDKMYWYQQDPGMELHLIHYSYGVNSTEKGDLSSESTVSRIRTEHFPLTLESARPSHTSQYLCARPWDRASNQPQHFGDGTRLSIL.

The V and J genes are TRBV7-2 and TRBJ2-7, with 11 bases identical to TRBD2. The ends lost 5 bases at V and 8 bases at J; junction bases unmatched: 8. Germline loops: CDR1 SGHTA, CDR2 FQGNSA. The CDR3 runs 14 residues. This chain's CDR3 is CASSSTSGSYKQYF. In DNA, the CDR3 is TGTGCCAGCAGCAGTACTAGCGGGAGTTATAAGCAGTACTTC.

The V gene is TRBV6-5, the J gene TRBJ1-3; D is undetermined. The CDR3 runs 15 residues. The V gene's germline CDR1 is MNHEY and CDR2 SVGAGI. The V and J ends lost 6 bases and 2 bases respectively, with 14 bases between them. As DNA, the CDR3 is TGTGCCAGCAGGCGAGGGAAATTAGCTGGAAACACCATATATTTT. Its translation is CASRRGKLAGNTIYF.

This sequence joins TRBV5-1 and TRBJ1-2; D gene uncertain. Germline V CDR1 and CDR2: SGHRS, YFSETQ. This CDR3 contains 16 residues. V lost 2 bases to trimming and J lost 2 bases, with 16 bases between them. This CDR3 reads CASSLTVNVGNYGYTF. In DNA, the CDR3 is TGCGCCAGCAGCTTAACAGTTAACGTAGGGAACTATGGCTACACCTTC.

The V and J genes are TRBV7-3 and TRBJ2-1; 11 nucleotides line up with TRBD2. The junction had 12 bases not matched to a gene; V was cut back by 5 bases and J by 6 bases. The germline V gene has CDR1 SGHTA and CDR2 FQGTGA. The length of the CDR3 is 17 residues. The CDR3 coding sequence is TGTGCCAGCAGCCTCAACCTACTAGCGGGAGCCCGCAATGAGCAGTTCTTC. Translated: CASSLNLLAGARNEQFF.

This chain links TRBV27 with TRBJ2-7, with D perhaps TRBD1 or TRBD2 (6 bases each). The V and J ends lost 1 base and 4 bases respectively, with 11 bases between them. CDR1 and CDR2 from the germline V gene are MNHEY and SMNVEV (reference sequence). The CDR3 has 14 residues. CDR3 sequence reads: CASSLFGGQYEQYF. The CDR3 region has the DNA TGTGCCAGCAGTTTATTCGGGGGACAATACGAGCAGTACTTC.

The rearrangement uses TRBV19 and TRBJ1-1, with D unclear. This CDR3 contains 13 residues. Trimming left V 4 bases short and J 8 bases short, with 14 bases between. Germline loops: CDR1 LNHDA, CDR2 SQIVND (reference sequence). The chain's CDR3 is CASSTVYGGEAFF. CDR3 coding DNA: TGTGCCAGTAGTACCGTTTATGGAGGGGAAGCTTTCTTT.

This clone was seen a few times. The chain recombines TRBV6-6 with TRBJ1-1, with TRBD1 matching 7 bases. The length of the CDR3 is 12 residues. V shed 5 bases and J 7 bases; nucleotides not matched to a gene: 4. Germline assignment: CDR1 MNHNY and CDR2 SVGAGI (reference sequence). The CDR3 here is CASSRGTDEAFF. The CDR3 coding sequence is TGTGCCAGCAGTAGGGGGACAGATGAAGCTTTCTTT.

This clone showed up just once. The V call is TRBV7-9, the J call TRBJ2-4; TRBD1 or TRBD2 may be the D gene (6 bases each). CDR1 is SEHNR and CDR2 is FQNEAQ in the germline V gene (reference sequence). Trimming removed 5 bases at V and 9 bases at J, with 20 bases between. The CDR3 has 15 amino acids. CDR3 sequence (DNA): TGTGCCAGCAGCCGGGGGTCCGGGACACCCGGCATTCAGTACTTC. Translation: CASSRGSGTPGIQYF.

CDR3 DNA: TGTGCCAGCTCATACGGGACAGGGCAAACTCCCTCTGGAAACACCATATATTTT. Protein: CASSYGTGQTPSGNTIYF. This chain connects TRBV18 to TRBJ1-3; TRBD1 agrees at 9 bases. After removal of 5 bases from V and 0 bases from J, the junction contained 11 bases not matched to a gene. Germline lookup yields CDR1 KGHSH and CDR2 LQKENI. The CDR3 has 18 residues.